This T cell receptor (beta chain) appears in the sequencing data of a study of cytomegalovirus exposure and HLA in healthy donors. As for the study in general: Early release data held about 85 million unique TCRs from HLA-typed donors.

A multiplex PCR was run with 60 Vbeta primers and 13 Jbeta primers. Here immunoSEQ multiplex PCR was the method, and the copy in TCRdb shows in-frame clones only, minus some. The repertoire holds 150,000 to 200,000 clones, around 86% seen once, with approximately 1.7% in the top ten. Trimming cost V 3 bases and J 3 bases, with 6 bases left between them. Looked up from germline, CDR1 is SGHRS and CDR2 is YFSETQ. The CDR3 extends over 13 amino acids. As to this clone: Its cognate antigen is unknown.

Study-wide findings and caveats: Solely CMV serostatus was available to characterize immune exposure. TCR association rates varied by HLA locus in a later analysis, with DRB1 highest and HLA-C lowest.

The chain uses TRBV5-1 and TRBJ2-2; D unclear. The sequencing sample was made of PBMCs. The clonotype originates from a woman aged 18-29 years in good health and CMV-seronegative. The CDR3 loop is CASSSQDTGELFF. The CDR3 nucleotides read TGCGCCAGCAGCTCCCAGGACACCGGGGAGCTGTTTTTT. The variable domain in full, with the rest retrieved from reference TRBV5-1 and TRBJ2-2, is KAGVTQTPRYLIKTRGQQVTLSCSPISGHRSVSWYQQTPGQGLQFLFEYFSETQRNKGNFPGRFSGRQFSNSRSEMNVSTLELGDSALYLCASSSQDTGELFFGEGSRLTVL.